This entry lists 15 T cell receptor beta chains sequenced from one sample in a study of cytomegalovirus exposure and HLA in healthy donors. PCR was performed using 60 Vbeta and 13 Jbeta primers. Clones were sequenced by immunoSEQ multiplex PCR, and TCRdb holds only the in-frame ones, with some missing. The top ten hold approximately 5.4% of the sample, which has approximately 120,000 clones, less than 70% seen once. The sequenced sample consisted of PBMCs. The receptors here all came from a woman in her seventies in good health and CMV-seropositive.

This chain uses TRBV7-9 with TRBJ2-3, with D possibly matching TRBD2 (6 bases). Germline values: CDR1 SEHNR, CDR2 FQNEAQ (reference sequence). The CDR3 is made up of 17 amino acids. V was trimmed by 6 bases and J by 2 bases, leaving 21 bases between them. The CDR3 loop reads CASSHTDGTGATDTQYF. The CDR3 coding sequence is TGTGCCAGCAGTCATACCGATGGGACTGGGGCCACAGATACGCAGTATTTT.

The sample holds a few counts of this clone. This chain joins TRBV5-1 and TRBJ2-3; no firm D call. The CDR3 has 15 amino acids. Germline CDR1 and CDR2: SGHRS and YFSETQ. With 0 bases removed from V and 2 bases from J, the gap between germline ends came to 10 bases. This chain's CDR3 is CASSLGPVDTDTQYF. DNA for the CDR3: TGCGCCAGCAGCTTGGGTCCGGTCGACACAGATACGCAGTATTTT.

The rearrangement links TRBV18 to TRBJ2-3; D might be TRBD1 (5 bases). Germline V CDR1 and CDR2: KGHSH, LQKENI. This CDR3 is built from 13 residues. Trimming shortened V by 4 bases and J by 4 bases, and 9 bases separated the two germline ends. CDR3 loop: CASSLREADTQYF. The CDR3, as DNA: TGTGCCAGCTCACTCAGGGAAGCAGATACGCAGTATTTT.

This clone was recorded once. The chain recombines TRBV5-1 with TRBJ1-1; D may be TRBD1 (6 bases). The V end was cut by 1 base, the J end by 7 bases, with 11 bases between. The CDR3 totals 13 residues. Germline V gene data show CDR1 as SGHRS and CDR2 as YFSETQ. CDR3 nucleotide sequence: TGCGCCAGCAGCTTGACAGGGCTGGATGAAGCTTTCTTT. It yields the protein CASSLTGLDEAFF.

V and J are TRBV7-3 and TRBJ2-5, with a weak D call TRBD1 (6 bases). The CDR3 is 15 residues long. From germline, CDR1 is SGHTA and CDR2 FQGTGA. V lost 0 bases and J lost 5, with 13 bases in between. CDR3 residues: CASSLTGERGETQYF. CDR3 DNA: TGTGCCAGCAGCTTAACGGGGGAGAGGGGGGAGACCCAGTACTTC.

This clone was detected once. The chain carries TRBV30 and TRBJ2-2; D is perhaps TRBD2 (5 bases). CDR3 length equals 15 residues. Per the germline V gene, CDR1 is GTSNPN and CDR2 is SVGIG (reference sequence). The V end was cut by 2 bases, the J end by 5 bases, with 15 bases between. The CDR3 here is CAWSPGNLRTGELFF. The DNA of the CDR3 is TGTGCCTGGAGTCCGGGGAATCTCAGGACCGGGGAGCTGTTTTTT.

J is TRBJ2-2 and V is TRBV19, with a possible D match to TRBD1 (6 bases). Trimming cost V 5 bases and J 1 base, with 17 bases left between them. The germline CDR1 and CDR2 sequences are LNHDA and SQIVND (reference sequence). The CDR3 consists of 17 residues. DNA of the CDR3: TGTGCCAGTAGTGTCCCCAACAGGGCCCTGAACACCGGGGAGCTGTTTTTT. This codes for CASSVPNRALNTGELFF.

The chain couples TRBV2 to TRBJ1-5; D unresolved. Trimming removed 7 bases from V and 1 base from J, with 5 bases in between. Looked up from germline, CDR1 is SNHLY and CDR2 is FYNNEI. CDR3 length: 12 amino acids. This chain's CDR3 is CASTRSNQPQHF. The CDR3 region has the DNA TGTGCCAGCACTAGGAGCAATCAGCCCCAGCATTTT. Combining the CDR3 with reference TRBV2 and TRBJ1-5 gives the whole variable domain EPEVTQTPSHQVTQMGQEVILRCVPISNHLYFYWYRQILGQKVEFLVSFYNNEISEKSEIFDDQFSVERPDGSNFTLKIRSTKLEDSAMYFCASTRSNQPQHFGDGTRLSIL.

The rearrangement joins TRBV6-5 to TRBJ2-1; 8 bases are a match to TRBD1. This CDR3 comprises 16 residues. Germline-derived CDR1 and CDR2 are MNHEY and SVGAGI. J gave up 5 bases and V 4 bases, and 10 bases lay outside the gene matches. The CDR3 region has the DNA TGTGCCAGCAGTTTCTCCGGGACAGGTAAAAACAATGAGCAGTTCTTC. As protein: CASSFSGTGKNNEQFF.

Only a few counts were recorded for this clone. This chain joins TRBV6-5 and TRBJ2-5; 8 bases match TRBD1. Looked up from germline, CDR1 is MNHEY and CDR2 is SVGAGI. This CDR3 has 14 amino acids. V lost 8 bases, J lost 1 base, and 6 bases stayed unmatched. For the CDR3, the DNA is TGTGCCAGCCGACAGGGGAACAGCCAAGAGACCCAGTACTTC. Protein: CASRQGNSQETQYF.

V is TRBV11-2 and J is TRBJ2-7, with TRBD1 matching 11 bases. The CDR3 has 15 residues. CDR1 and CDR2 (germline): SGHAT, FQNNGV. V was pared by 4 bases and J by 3 bases, with 5 bases of the junction left unmatched. The CDR3 spells CASSSYGTGGYEQYF. The CDR3 nucleotides read TGTGCCAGCAGCTCCTATGGGACAGGGGGCTACGAGCAGTACTTC.

The J gene is TRBJ2-5, the V gene TRBV4-1; unclear D gene. CDR1 and CDR2 from the germline V gene are MGHRA and YSYEKL. The CDR3 covers 13 residues. V lost 1 base, J lost 1 base, and 4 bases lay in between. The CDR3 DNA reads TGCGCCAGCAGCCAAGCCTTCCAAGAGACCCAGTACTTC. Protein: CASSQAFQETQYF.

This chain uses TRBV7-2 with TRBJ1-5; a weak D match, TRBD1 (6 bases). V was cut by 3 bases and J by 1 base, with 10 bases left in between. CDR1 and CDR2 from the germline V gene are SGHTA and FQGNSA. The CDR3 runs 15 residues. The CDR3 bases are TGTGCCAGCAGCTTGGCAGGGGCAAGCAATCAGCCCCAGCATTTT. This codes for CASSLAGASNQPQHF.

The rearrangement uses TRBV7-6 and TRBJ2-3; D unresolved. Trimming left V 1 base short and J 5 bases short, with 7 bases between. The germline V gene encodes CDR1 SGHVS and CDR2 FNYEAQ. This CDR3 has 13 residues. The CDR3 loop is CASSLELVDTQYF. Here the CDR3 DNA reads TGTGCCAGCAGCTTAGAGTTAGTAGATACGCAGTATTTT.

The chain recombines TRBV9 with TRBJ2-7; TRBD1 might be the D (6 bases). V lost 0 bases and J 2 bases, leaving 9 bases between the germline ends. CDR1 and CDR2 from the germline V gene are SGDLS and YYNGEE. The CDR3 length is 14 residues. Here the CDR3 reads CASSVDQGTYEQYF. The CDR3 DNA reads TGTGCCAGCAGCGTAGATCAGGGGACCTACGAGCAGTACTTC.